This T cell receptor beta chain is drawn from a study of metastatic and nonmetastatic thyroid tumors. Whole-study context: Repertoire data that came from the blood and tumor or nodule tissue of malignant and benign thyroid patients were compared.

Prior to thyroid surgery, none of the patients had received any treatment. The CDR3 has 16 amino acids. Germline V gene lookup returns CDR1 MNHEY and CDR2 SVGEGT. V was clipped by 6 bases and J by 7 bases, with 22 bases between them. This clone was observed at least ten times. Antigen specificity is unknown. Findings and caveats of the study: For both blood and tumor, malignant thyroid tumors reportedly showed significantly higher TCR beta diversity than benign nodules did.

Per the authors' pipeline: Building a distant-metastasis classifier for papillary thyroid cancer drew on CDR3 differences across clinicopathological groups. TCRdb called clones again from the PCR reads with MiXCR. For this entry, the V and J calls and clone size follow TCRdb and not the study's own pipeline. In the table there are around 40,000 clones, about 18% of which are singletons. Specimen: blood. The sequence was collected from a male donor with papillary thyroid cancer or a benign thyroid nodule (not recorded which). Some clones in this sample may be carry-over from other donors' samples. The rearrangement uses TRBV6-2 or TRBV6-3 and TRBJ2-1; tentative D call: TRBD1 (6 bases). CDR3 bases: TGTGCCAGCAGATTTAATCGGGACAAACTACAGAATGAGCAGTTCTTC. This gives the protein CASRFNRDKLQNEQFF.